These 3 T cell receptor beta chains were sequenced from one sample in a study of post-analysis software for immune sequencing data. These receptors are not linked to any known antigen. Carried by the TCR beta cDNA libraries were unique molecular identifiers. MiXCR, applied by TCRdb to the PCR reads, yields one record per CDR3 protein. The repertoire holds about 540,000 distinct CDR3 sequences, 34% seen once, with 4.5% to 7.5% in the top ten. Notes on the study in general: Controls showed lower frequencies than patients for roughly five TRBV segments, and TRBV5-6, TRBV5-1 and TRBV20-1 were among these.

The sample was blood. The source of these receptors is a girl younger than 18 with multiple sclerosis.

With regard to this clonotype: A junction boundary mismatches the germline segment, possibly from a read error. This chain joins TRBV4-1 and TRBJ2-7, with 8 nucleotides matching TRBD2. The CDR3 loop spans 17 amino acids. From germline, CDR1 is MGHRA and CDR2 YSYEKL. The CDR3 protein is CASSQFGGGSKFYGQYF. In DNA, the CDR3 is TGCGCCAGCAGCCAATTCGGGGGGGGGAGTAAATTCTACGGGCAGTACTTC.

On this clonotype itself: A read error may account for a junction end that differs from germline. J is TRBJ1-4 and V is TRBV7-9; the match to TRBD1 covers 10 bases. The CDR3 is 15 amino acids. Per germline, CDR1 SEHNR and CDR2 FQNEAQ (reference sequence). The CDR3 DNA reads TGTGCCAGCAGCTACCCGGGACAGGGGACTGAAAAACGGTTTTTT. Its protein is CASSYPGQGTEKRFF.

In its sample, this clonotype was seen a few times. V usage is TRBV9 and J usage is TRBJ2-1; 8 bases line up with TRBD2. V dropped 0 bases and J dropped 7; count of bases not matched to a gene: 12. The CDR3 sequence is 17 residues long. Germline CDR1 is SGDLS and CDR2 is YYNGEE. This CDR3 is CASSVDYGGAWVNEQFF. The CDR3 bases are TGTGCCAGCAGCGTAGACTACGGGGGGGCCTGGGTGAATGAGCAGTTCTTC. The full variable domain, its missing parts supplied by reference TRBV9 and TRBJ2-1, is DSGVTQTPKHLITATGQRVTLRCSPRSGDLSVYWYQQSLDQGLQFLIQYYNGEERAKGNILERFSAQQFPDLHSELNLSSLELGDSALYFCASSVDYGGAWVNEQFFGPGTRLTVL.